A selection of T cell receptor beta chains follows, all from one sample in a study of cytomegalovirus exposure and HLA in healthy donors. Method: immunoSEQ multiplex PCR; TCRdb's copy keeps in-frame clones and lacks some. The repertoire consists of around 150,000 clones, with just under 85% occurring once and the leading ten covering 4% to 5%. Sequenced input: PBMCs. These receptors originate from a man between 40 and 49 years old in good health and CMV-seropositive. Each CDR3 is given with its conserved first and last residue. The order of the fields is D gene, J gene, clone size, CDR3 length, V gene, CDR3 DNA, CDR3 protein. A D gene is named only where the DNA matches it firmly. For some rows the clone size is stated as once, few or many, or as a class when expanded; others skip it.

D: .
J: TRBJ1-5
size: .
length: 16
V: TRBV5-5
DNA: TGTGCCAGCAGCTTGGTCGGGGGGTTAGGCAATCAGCCCCAGCATTTT
CDR3: CASSLVGGLGNQPQHF

D: .
J: TRBJ1-2
size: .
length: 14
V: TRBV7-2
DNA: TGTGCCAGCAGCCCCGGAATCTCTGGGGGGGGCTACACCTTC
CDR3: CASSPGISGGGYTF

D: TRBD1
J: TRBJ2-7
size: .
length: 14
V: TRBV7-2
DNA: TGTGCCAGCAGCCGCGATCGACAGGGTAACGAGCAGTACTTC
CDR3: CASSRDRQGNEQYF

D: .
J: TRBJ2-3
size: .
length: 18
V: TRBV21-1
DNA: TGTGCCAGCATGGGGGAGGTGGTCGCCTTCGAAAGCACAGATACGCAGTATTTT
CDR3: CASMGEVVAFESTDTQYF

D: .
J: TRBJ1-1
size: medium-sized
length: 16
V: TRBV23-1
DNA: TGCGCCAGCAGTCAATCGAAGGGTGCCAGGGGTATTTGGGCTTTCTTT
CDR3: CASSQSKGARGIWAFF

D: .
J: TRBJ2-5
size: .
length: 14
V: TRBV7-8
DNA: TGTGCCAGCAGCTTAGTAATTAGCAGAGAGACCCAGTACTTC
CDR3: CASSLVISRETQYF

D: .
J: TRBJ1-5
size: .
length: 12
V: TRBV19
DNA: TGTGCCAGTAGGGGCCAGGGTCAGCCCCAGCATTTT
CDR3: CASRGQGQPQHF

D: TRBD1
J: TRBJ1-4
size: once
length: 15
V: TRBV4-1
DNA: TGCGCCAGCAGCCACCTTACAGGGGGTAGTGAAAAACTGTTTTTT
CDR3: CASSHLTGGSEKLFF

D: TRBD2
J: TRBJ2-7
size: .
length: 16
V: TRBV4-2
DNA: TGTGCCAGCAGCCTAAGTGGACTAGCGGGAGGCTACGAGCAGTACTTC
CDR3: CASSLSGLAGGYEQYF

D: .
J: TRBJ1-2
size: few
length: 14
V: TRBV28
DNA: TGTGCCAGCACCCTTAGTGGGAGGACCTATGGCTACACCTTC
CDR3: CASTLSGRTYGYTF

D: .
J: TRBJ1-3
size: .
length: 15
V: TRBV4-1
DNA: TGCGCCAGCAGTTTAAGAGACATGCCTGGAAACACCATATATTTT
CDR3: CASSLRDMPGNTIYF

D: TRBD1
J: TRBJ1-5
size: .
length: 13
V: TRBV10-3
DNA: TGTGCCATACGGGGACAGGGGAATCAGCCCCAGCATTTT
CDR3: CAIRGQGNQPQHF

D: .
J: TRBJ2-7
size: .
length: 15
V: TRBV30
DNA: TGTGCCTGGGGAGGCGAAGCAGTTGGCGTTGTCGAGCAGTACTTC
CDR3: CAWGGEAVGVVEQYF

D: .
J: TRBJ2-2
size: .
length: 17
V: TRBV14
DNA: TGTGCCAGCAGCCATCGATGGAGGGGATTGAACACCGGGGAGCTGTTTTTT
CDR3: CASSHRWRGLNTGELFF

D: .
J: TRBJ2-7
size: .
length: 13
V: TRBV23-1
DNA: TGCGCCAGCAGCCCGACAGGAGCCTACGAGCAGTACTTC
CDR3: CASSPTGAYEQYF

D: .
J: TRBJ1-2
size: .
length: 15
V: TRBV6-5
DNA: TGTGCCAGCAGTTACTCGGGGGGTGATAACTATGGCTACACCTTC
CDR3: CASSYSGGDNYGYTF

D: TRBD1
J: TRBJ1-1
size: .
length: 15
V: TRBV5-1
DNA: TGCGCCAGCAGCCAGGGGGACCCCCACAAGACTGAAGCTTTCTTT
CDR3: CASSQGDPHKTEAFF

D: .
J: TRBJ1-4
size: .
length: 17
V: TRBV15
DNA: TGTGCCACCAGCAGAGATTTGGGGGGGCGAAATCATGAAAAACTGTTTTTT
CDR3: CATSRDLGGRNHEKLFF

D: .
J: TRBJ2-1
size: few
length: 14
V: TRBV9
DNA: TGTGCCAGCAGCGTAGAGGCGGCTAGCCCTGAGCAGTTCTTC
CDR3: CASSVEAASPEQFF

D: TRBD1
J: TRBJ2-6
size: .
length: 15
V: TRBV29-1
DNA: TGCAGCGTTTGGACAGGAGGCTCTGGGGCCAACGTCCTGACTTTT
CDR3: CSVWTGGSGANVLTF